The entry below gives a single T cell receptor (beta chain) sequence along with its context. Its antigen is currently unknown. The data derive from a study of human T cells and chemical hapten exposure. Findings of the study overall: Counts of TCRs above 1 in 1000 frequency stayed unchanged with DPC sensitization.

Attachment of unique molecular identifiers to individual cDNA molecules was performed in the library. TCRdb re-analysed the 5' RACE reads in MiXCR, keeping a single row per CDR3 protein. The table has around 80,000 distinct CDR3 sequences, approximately 15% seen once. The CDR3 has 15 amino acids. Germline CDR1 is MNHEY and CDR2 is SVGEGT. The V end was cut by 7 bases, the J end by 0 bases, with 13 bases between. The authors extracted total RNA from unfractionated whole blood. The receptor was derived from a female donor in good health. The rearrangement joins TRBV6-2 or TRBV6-3 to TRBJ1-5; no clear D gene. The CDR3: CASTDGQTSNQPQHF. The CDR3 DNA follows: TGTGCCAGCACCGACGGGCAGACTAGCAATCAGCCCCAGCATTTT.